This T cell receptor beta chain comes out of a study of cytomegalovirus exposure and HLA in healthy donors. Study-wide points: V- and J-gene trimming in TCR beta was tied to a missense DCLRE1C variant by an analysis performed later. A later analysis by the authors found several of the most significant clusters apparently linked to common viral pathogens.

Germline V gene lookup returns CDR1 LNHNV and CDR2 YYDKDF (reference sequence). V gave up 9 bases and J gave up 5 bases; unmatched junction bases: 8. The length of the CDR3 is 13 residues. Primers included in the PCR were 60 Vbeta and 13 Jbeta primers. Profiled with immunoSEQ multiplex PCR; TCRdb holds only in-frame clones, not every one. The data show about 69,000 clones, 65% to 70% seen once. Remarks on this clone: Its antigen remains unknown.

The rearrangement links TRBV15 to TRBJ2-7, with 9 bases fitting TRBD1. The material sequenced was PBMCs. This TCR was recovered from a male donor in good health and CMV-seropositive. The CDR3 loop reads CATSGQGFHEQYF. In DNA, the CDR3 is TGTGCCACTTCCGGACAGGGGTTCCACGAGCAGTACTTC.